Sequencing of this T cell receptor beta chain was carried out in a study of vaccination and CD4 T cells after COVID-19. With the Oncomine TCR Beta short-read assay, DNA from cultured CD4+ T cells was sequenced. Genomic DNA was isolated from CD4+ T cells that had been cultured. TCRdb itself ran the PCR reads through MiXCR, one entry per CDR3 protein. The data show roughly 6,800 distinct CDR3 sequences, approximately 31% seen once. Regarding treatment: roughly nine-day PBMC culture with coronavirus spike peptide pools or control peptides (ViraFEST assay). Collection of the unexposed donor's CD4+ T cells took place before the COVID-19 pandemic (2011-2018). Both day 3 and day 7 involved replacing half of the medium with fresh IL-2 medium. The V gene's germline CDR1 is MNHEY and CDR2 SVGAGI. This CDR3 is built from 15 residues. V was pared by 2 bases and J by 1 base, with 3 bases of the junction left unmatched.

This clonotype showed up just a few times. Its specificity is unknown. The source of this sequence is a human donor in good health. V and J are TRBV6-5 and TRBJ2-7, with 9 bases matching TRBD1. Sequencing was done on a sample of CD4+ T cells from blood, cultured in vitro. CDR3: CASSYGGQGSYEQYF. CDR3 bases: TGTGCCAGCAGTTACGGGGGACAGGGATCCTACGAGCAGTACTTC.